These 29 T cell receptor beta chains share one sample of origin, sequenced in a study of CD8+ T cells in alopecia areata. Once RNA had been extracted, it was reverse transcribed into cDNA to act as the sequencing template. Some clones are missing from TCRdb's copy, which holds only in-frame ones; the method was immunoSEQ multiplex PCR. The repertoire includes about 300,000 clones, 58% of them detected once, and around 1.7% sits in the top ten. Treatment in this sample: oral pan-JAK inhibitor, 5-10 mg twice daily. The sequenced sample was CD4+ T cells sorted from blood, obtained at week 24, from a patient treated with tofacitinib. Receptors originate from a human donor with alopecia areata.

The V call is TRBV9, the J call TRBJ2-3; 10 bases are a match to TRBD2. The V gene's germline CDR1 is SGDLS and CDR2 YYNGEE. V trimming: 0 bases; J trimming: 2 bases; junction bases outside the gene matches: 3. The CDR3 sequence is 16 residues long. CDR3 nucleotide sequence: TGTGCCAGCAGCGTAGTTAGCGGGGGGCCCACAGATACGCAGTATTTT. Amino acid sequence: CASSVVSGGPTDTQYF.

The chain has TRBV6-6 and TRBJ2-1; 9 positions match TRBD1. After removal of 4 bases from V and 2 bases from J, the junction contained 3 bases not matched to a gene. This CDR3 spans 15 amino acids. Germline assignment: CDR1 MNHNY and CDR2 SVGAGI (reference sequence). This CDR3 is CASSSGTGTYNEQFF. CDR3 nucleotides: TGTGCCAGCAGTTCCGGGACAGGGACCTACAATGAGCAGTTCTTC.

This chain links TRBV30 with TRBJ1-2; a possible D gene is TRBD1 (6 bases). Trimming pared 7 bases from V and 6 bases from J, leaving 18 bases between. The CDR3 has 13 residues. Germline V lookup: CDR1 GTSNPN, CDR2 SVGIG (reference sequence). The CDR3 region has the DNA TGTGCCTTAACAGGGAATAATTGGGATGGCTACACCTTC. Its protein is CALTGNNWDGYTF. Full variable domain (remainder filled in from reference TRBV30 and TRBJ1-2): SQTIHQWPATLVQPVGSPLSLECTVEGTSNPNLYWYRQAAGRGLQLLFYSVGIGQISSEVPQNLSASRPQDRQFILSSKKLLLSDSGFYLCALTGNNWDGYTFGSGTRLTVV.

In nucleotides, the CDR3 is TGTGCTAGTGGTTTAGGTCAGGTACAGGGAACAGATACGCAGTATTTT. Residues: CASGLGQVQGTDTQYF. The genes are TRBV12-5 and TRBJ2-3; TRBD1 might be the D (6 bases). The germline V gene has CDR1 LGHNT and CDR2 FRNRAP. Trimming shortened V by 3 bases and J by 3 bases, and 16 bases separated the two germline ends. This CDR3 is built from 16 residues.

This chain joins TRBV2 and TRBJ2-1; D call uncertain. V was pared by 3 bases and J by 9 bases, with 18 bases between. Germline loops: CDR1 SNHLY, CDR2 FYNNEI. The CDR3 length is 15 residues. The DNA of the CDR3 is TGTGCCAGCAGTGACCAATTTTCTGGAAGTGGTGAGCAGTTCTTC. Amino acids: CASSDQFSGSGEQFF. Variable domain in full (rest from reference TRBV2 and TRBJ2-1): EPEVTQTPSHQVTQMGQEVILRCVPISNHLYFYWYRQILGQKVEFLVSFYNNEISEKSEIFDDQFSVERPDGSNFTLKIRSTKLEDSAMYFCASSDQFSGSGEQFFGPGTRLTVL.

The V call is TRBV30, the J call TRBJ1-4; D is unclear. Trimming cost V 1 base and J 7 bases, with 10 bases left between them. This CDR3 has 13 residues. Per germline, CDR1 GTSNPN and CDR2 SVGIG (reference sequence). The CDR3 DNA sequence: TGTGCCTGGAGTGCCAGGATGGGTGAAAAACTGTTTTTT. Amino acid sequence: CAWSARMGEKLFF.

V and J are TRBV29-1 and TRBJ1-1; 8 bases are a match to TRBD1. The CDR3 sequence is 12 residues long. Germline-derived CDR1 and CDR2 are SQVTM and ANQGSEA. V dropped 3 bases and J dropped 6; count of bases not matched to a gene: 3. Here the CDR3 DNA reads TGCAGCGTTGAGCAGGGGGCGGCTGAAGCTTTCTTT. As protein: CSVEQGAAEAFF.

V is TRBV5-6 and J is TRBJ2-6; D is uncertain. The CDR3 has 14 residues. V shed 3 bases and J shed 3 bases, with 7 bases lying between them. Germline loops: CDR1 SGHDT, CDR2 YYEEEE. CDR3 sequence (DNA): TGTGCCAGCAGCTCTGCGGTTGGGGCCAACGTCCTGACTTTC. It encodes CASSSAVGANVLTF.

V usage is TRBV7-2 and J usage is TRBJ2-5, with 10 bases matching TRBD2. The germline V gene has CDR1 SGHTA and CDR2 FQGNSA. This CDR3 comprises 16 residues. Unmatched junction bases numbered 7, after V lost 4 bases and J lost 2 bases. The chain's CDR3 is CASSWKSGGDQETQYF. The CDR3 nucleotides are TGTGCCAGCAGCTGGAAAAGCGGGGGGGATCAAGAGACCCAGTACTTC. The full variable domain, with the rest looked up from reference TRBV7-2 and TRBJ2-5, is GAGVSQSPSNKVTEKGKDVELRCDPISGHTALYWYRQSLGQGLEFLIYFQGNSAPDKSGLPSDRFSAERTGGSVSTLTIQRTQQEDSAVYLCASSWKSGGDQETQYFGPGTRLLVL.

The chain has TRBV5-4 and TRBJ2-3; TRBD2 matches 10 bases. CDR1 and CDR2 from the germline V gene are SGHNT and YYREEE (reference sequence). Trimming took 4 bases from V and 1 from J; bases not matched to a gene: 0. This CDR3 spans 14 amino acids. For the CDR3, the DNA is TGTGCCAGCAGCGGGACTAGCGGCACAGATACGCAGTATTTT. Protein sequence: CASSGTSGTDTQYF.

This clone was counted a few times. The rearrangement links TRBV4-3 to TRBJ2-7; D gene ambiguous. This CDR3 has 15 residues. Trimming cost V 1 base and J 2 bases, with 12 bases left between them. Looked up from germline, CDR1 is LGHNA and CDR2 is YSLEER. CDR3 region: CASSQVPVLTYEQYF. The CDR3 DNA reads as TGCGCCAGCAGCCAAGTCCCCGTTCTCACCTACGAGCAGTACTTC.

The J gene is TRBJ2-5, the V gene TRBV9; D perhaps matches TRBD1 (5 bases). This CDR3 comprises 13 residues. Trimming removed 4 bases at V and 4 bases at J, with 11 bases between. Germline V lookup: CDR1 SGDLS, CDR2 YYNGEE. The CDR3 sequence: CASSTPGSETQYF. In DNA form, the CDR3 reads TGTGCCAGCAGCACCCCAGGGTCAGAGACCCAGTACTTC.

V is TRBV28 and J is TRBJ1-6; D is perhaps TRBD1 (6 bases). The V and J ends lost 4 bases and 3 bases respectively, with 10 bases between them. In germline, CDR1 is MDHEN, CDR2 SYDVKM. This CDR3 has 15 amino acids. This CDR3 reads CASSSGDNYNSPLHF. In nucleotides, the CDR3 is TGTGCCAGCAGTTCCGGGGACAACTATAATTCACCCCTCCACTTT.

This clone was observed a single time. This chain joins TRBV28 and TRBJ1-1; tentative D call: TRBD1 (5 bases). V lost 5 bases, J lost 3 bases, and 10 bases lay in between. This CDR3 has 13 amino acids. CDR1 and CDR2 from the germline V gene are MDHEN and SYDVKM. CDR3 coding DNA: TGTGCCAGCAGTACACAGGACGACACTGAAGCTTTCTTT. Translated: CASSTQDDTEAFF. Based on the CDR3 plus reference TRBV28 and TRBJ1-1, the full variable domain is DVKVTQSSRYLVKRTGEKVFLECVQDMDHENMFWYRQDPGLGLRLIYFSYDVKMKEKGDIPEGYSVSREKKERFSLILESASTNQTSMYLCASSTQDDTEAFFGQGTRLTVV.

The chain links TRBV19 to TRBJ2-1; D possibly corresponds to TRBD1 (6 bases). Germline-derived CDR1 and CDR2 are LNHDA and SQIVND (reference sequence). The CDR3 totals 12 residues. Between the trimmed V and J ends, which lost 9 bases and 12 bases, there was a span of 18 bases. The DNA for the CDR3 is TGTGCCAGCCGGGACATCTCCACGGGGCAGTTCTTC. It codes for CASRDISTGQFF.

Concerning this clone: Other nucleotide sequences from this sample produce the same CDR3. The chain is built from TRBV2 and TRBJ2-6, with D uncertain. This CDR3 has 12 amino acids. The germline V and J ends were trimmed by 5 bases and 2 bases, with 1 base remaining between them. Germline lookup yields CDR1 SNHLY and CDR2 FYNNEI. CDR3 nucleotides: TGTGCCAGCAGTCCTGGGGCCAACGTCCTGACTTTC. It encodes CASSPGANVLTF.

J is TRBJ2-2 and V is TRBV4-1; possible D gene TRBD1, 5 bases. The ends were cut back, 8 bases at V and 8 bases at J, with 15 bases in the middle. This CDR3 has 13 amino acids. Germline CDR1 is MGHRA and CDR2 is YSYEKL. CDR3 in DNA: TGCGCCAGCCGGCAGGCAGGGCCGGGGGAGCTGTTTTTT. Residues: CASRQAGPGELFF.

This chain uses TRBV6-5 with TRBJ1-2, with D uncertain. Germline CDR1 and CDR2: MNHEY and SVGAGI. Trimming cost V 3 bases and J 1 base, with 9 bases left between them. The CDR3 loop spans 14 amino acids. CDR3: CASSYEPINYGYTF. The CDR3 nucleotides are TGTGCCAGCAGTTATGAGCCGATTAACTATGGCTACACCTTC.

The rearrangement uses TRBV15 and TRBJ1-2; D gene uncertain. CDR1 is LNHNV, CDR2 YYDKDF, per germline (reference sequence). Trimming took off 0 bases at V and 2 bases at J, with 7 bases between the two ends. The CDR3 is made up of 14 amino acids. The CDR3 sequence is CATSRDSGNYGYTF. The CDR3 nucleotides read TGTGCCACCAGCAGAGATTCGGGAAACTATGGCTACACCTTC.

This sequence joins TRBV7-2 and TRBJ1-2; possible D gene TRBD1, 5 bases. Per germline, CDR1 SGHTA and CDR2 FQGNSA. With 7 bases removed from V and 5 bases from J, the gap between germline ends came to 14 bases. The CDR3 sequence is 13 residues long. CDR3 sequence reads: CASNRDSAYGYTF. CDR3 DNA: TGTGCCAGCAACAGAGACAGCGCTTATGGCTACACCTTC.

The V gene is TRBV4-2, the J gene TRBJ2-7; D remains ambiguous. Deletions cut 0 bases from V and 1 base from J, with 4 bases between. CDR1 and CDR2 from the germline V gene are LGHNA and YNFKEQ. The CDR3 contains 13 residues. CDR3 protein: CASSQDLSYEQYF. CDR3 nucleotide sequence: TGTGCCAGCAGCCAAGATCTGTCCTACGAGCAGTACTTC.

The chain is built from TRBV6-1 and TRBJ2-1; 12 bases line up with TRBD2. Looked up from germline, CDR1 is MNHNS and CDR2 is SASEGT. The J segment lost 7 bases and the V segment lost 6 bases, leaving 7 bases of the junction unmatched. CDR3 length equals 15 residues. The CDR3, as DNA: TGTGCCAGCAGACCGACTAGCGGGGGAGGGAATGAGCAGTTCTTC. Translating gives CASRPTSGGGNEQFF.

The chain links TRBV30 to TRBJ2-2; 13 nucleotides align to TRBD2. CDR3 length equals 15 residues. J was trimmed by 5 bases and V by 3 bases; bases with no gene match: 3. The germline V gene has CDR1 GTSNPN and CDR2 SVGIG (reference sequence). In nucleotides, the CDR3 is TGTGCCTGGAGCGGGACTAGCGGGGTAACCGGGGAGCTGTTTTTT. Its translation: CAWSGTSGVTGELFF.

The rearrangement links TRBV4-1 to TRBJ2-7; 7 bases align to TRBD1. Germline lookup yields CDR1 MGHRA and CDR2 YSYEKL. The CDR3 runs 15 residues. V dropped 4 bases and J dropped 2; count of bases not matched to a gene: 8. CDR3: CASSRTGTAAYEQYF. The DNA for the CDR3 is TGCGCCAGCAGCCGAACCGGGACAGCGGCCTACGAGCAGTACTTC.

The CDR3 sequence is CASRLQEAMNTEAFF. The CDR3, as DNA: TGTGCCAGCAGGCTTCAGGAAGCTATGAACACTGAAGCTTTCTTT. J is TRBJ1-1 and V is TRBV28; no firm D call. The germline V gene encodes CDR1 MDHEN and CDR2 SYDVKM. V lost 6 bases and J lost 0, with 14 bases in between. This CDR3 has 15 residues.

The V gene is TRBV25-1, the J gene TRBJ2-3; 10 bases are shared with TRBD1. CDR1 MGHDK and CDR2 SYGVNS come from the germline V gene. This CDR3 is 17 amino acids long. Germline trimming cut 6 bases from V and 3 bases from J; bases unmatched to any gene: 12. The CDR3 reads CASRADPGQGLTDTQYF. The DNA for the CDR3 is TGTGCCAGCAGGGCCGACCCGGGACAGGGGTTAACAGATACGCAGTATTTT.

The rearrangement uses TRBV30 and TRBJ2-5; weak D call: TRBD1 (6 bases). Germline CDR1 and CDR2: GTSNPN and SVGIG (reference sequence). CDR3 length equals 13 residues. V was cut by 3 bases and J by 2 bases, with 10 bases left in between. CDR3 residues: CAWRVGQQETQYF. As DNA, the CDR3 is TGTGCCTGGAGGGTTGGACAGCAAGAGACCCAGTACTTC.

This chain connects TRBV5-6 to TRBJ1-2; 7 bases fit TRBD1. This CDR3 has 14 residues. Trimming took 4 bases from V and 4 from J; bases not matched to a gene: 7. The germline V gene has CDR1 SGHDT and CDR2 YYEEEE. The CDR3 reads CASSPRDSLYGYTF. CDR3 in DNA: TGTGCCAGCAGCCCCCGGGACAGCCTCTATGGCTACACCTTC.

V is TRBV2 and J is TRBJ1-2; no firm D call. V was clipped by 6 bases and J by 2 bases, with 10 bases between them. This CDR3 contains 13 residues. The germline gives CDR1 SNHLY, CDR2 FYNNEI. The CDR3 DNA is TGTGCCAGCAGCGTCGAAGTCAACTATGGCTACACCTTC. It encodes CASSVEVNYGYTF. Drawing the rest from reference TRBV2 and TRBJ1-2, the complete variable domain is EPEVTQTPSHQVTQMGQEVILRCVPISNHLYFYWYRQILGQKVEFLVSFYNNEISEKSEIFDDQFSVERPDGSNFTLKIRSTKLEDSAMYFCASSVEVNYGYTFGSGTRLTVV.